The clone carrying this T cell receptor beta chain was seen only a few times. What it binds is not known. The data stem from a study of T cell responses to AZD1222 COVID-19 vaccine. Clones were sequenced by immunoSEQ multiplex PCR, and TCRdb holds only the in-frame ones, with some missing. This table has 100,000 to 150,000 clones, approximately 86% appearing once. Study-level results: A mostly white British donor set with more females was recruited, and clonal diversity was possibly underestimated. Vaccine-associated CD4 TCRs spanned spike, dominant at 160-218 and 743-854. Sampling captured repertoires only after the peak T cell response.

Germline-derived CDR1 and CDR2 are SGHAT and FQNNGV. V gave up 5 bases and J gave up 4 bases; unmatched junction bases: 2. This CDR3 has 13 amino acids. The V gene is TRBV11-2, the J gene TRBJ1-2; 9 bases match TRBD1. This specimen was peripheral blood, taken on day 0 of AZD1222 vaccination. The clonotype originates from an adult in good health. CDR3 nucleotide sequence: TGTGCCAGCAGCCCGGGACAGGGCTATGGCTACACCTTC. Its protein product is CASSPGQGYGYTF.